This T cell receptor beta chain was recovered during a study of shared T cell receptors in the human thymus. Deletions cut 6 bases from V and 1 base from J, with 9 bases between. This CDR3 is 13 amino acids long. Germline V CDR1 and CDR2: MNHEY, SMNVEV (reference sequence). Some clones are missing from TCRdb's copy, which holds only in-frame ones; the method was immunoSEQ multiplex PCR. The sample includes roughly 700,000 clones, around 89% of them seen just once. These sequences were also reported in another study, on human thymus T cells. From that report: Related research described thymic repertoires that were highly overlapping among unrelated individuals.

This sequence was found in a boy under two years old with a congenital heart defect. The specimen sequenced was thymocytes. V and J are TRBV27 and TRBJ1-1, with unresolved D. The CDR3 protein is CASRTERNTEAFF. CDR3 DNA sequence: TGTGCCAGCAGAACAGAACGGAACACTGAAGCTTTCTTT.